Each of the 5 T cell receptor beta chains below was sequenced from the same sample in a study of cytomegalovirus exposure and HLA in healthy donors. The PCR used 60 Vbeta and 13 Jbeta primers. Here immunoSEQ multiplex PCR was the method, and the copy in TCRdb shows in-frame clones only, minus some. Here the sample spans about 89,000 clones, more than 70% being singletons. The sequenced material came from PBMCs. Source of these receptors: a man aged 25 to 45 in good health and CMV-seronegative.

V gene TRBV9 combines with J gene TRBJ2-3; 12 bases line up with TRBD1. The junction had 4 bases not matched to a gene; V was cut back by 2 bases and J by 3 bases. Germline V gene sequence: CDR1 SGDLS, CDR2 YYNGEE. This CDR3 is 16 amino acids long. CDR3 bases: TGTGCCAGCAGCGTTGGGACAGGGGGCGCGACAGATACGCAGTATTTT. Its protein is CASSVGTGGATDTQYF. Filled out from reference TRBV9 and TRBJ2-3, the complete variable domain reads DSGVTQTPKHLITATGQRVTLRCSPRSGDLSVYWYQQSLDQGLQFLIQYYNGEERAKGNILERFSAQQFPDLHSELNLSSLELGDSALYFCASSVGTGGATDTQYFGPGTRLTVL.

J is TRBJ1-4 and V is TRBV5-4; a possible D gene is TRBD1 (6 bases). CDR3 length: 14 residues. The germline V and J ends were trimmed by 2 bases and 5 bases, with 10 bases remaining between them. Germline V gene lookup returns CDR1 SGHNT and CDR2 YYREEE (reference sequence). As DNA, the CDR3 is TGTGCCAGCAGCTTCCGGGGGGCGAATGAAAAACTGTTTTTT. It codes for CASSFRGANEKLFF.

CDR3 nucleotides: TGTGCCAGCAGTCTAGCGGGAGAAGAAGAGACCCAGTACTTC. Translated: CASSLAGEEETQYF. This chain joins TRBV6-5 and TRBJ2-5; 10 nucleotides agree with TRBD2. Per germline, CDR1 MNHEY and CDR2 SVGAGI. The CDR3 totals 14 residues. The junction had 3 bases not matched to a gene; V was cut back by 5 bases and J by 3 bases.

This clone was counted only a few times. CDR3 sequence reads: CASSLLAGVGELFF. CDR3 coding DNA: TGTGCCAGCAGTTTGCTAGCGGGAGTGGGGGAGCTGTTTTTT. The rearrangement links TRBV28 to TRBJ2-2, with 10 bases that match TRBD2. Per the germline V gene, CDR1 is MDHEN and CDR2 is SYDVKM. V lost 3 bases to trimming and J lost 8 bases; unmatched junction nucleotides: 3. This CDR3 is built from 14 residues.

This clone came up a few times. Other DNA sequences in this sample translate to the same CDR3. The chain has TRBV6-1 and TRBJ2-3; 14 nucleotides match TRBD2. V shed 4 bases and J 4 bases; nucleotides not matched to a gene: 1. This CDR3 contains 15 residues. The germline gives CDR1 MNHNS, CDR2 SASEGT. The CDR3 loop is CASSGLAGGPDTQYF. The CDR3 DNA reads as TGTGCCAGCAGTGGACTAGCGGGGGGGCCAGATACGCAGTATTTT.